This is a list of T cell receptor beta chains from one sample in a study of response to subunit inactivated influenza vaccine. TCRdb ran MiXCR on the RT-PCR reads and lists one entry per CDR3 protein. Of about 520,000 distinct CDR3 sequences listed, 25% were seen once; the top ten hold approximately 1.9%. This specimen consisted of CD4+ T cells sorted from PBMCs, obtained roughly 5 days after vaccination. The origin of the receptors is a man aged 45 to 65 who received an inactivated influenza vaccine. The CDR3 runs from the conserved cysteine through the conserved F or W. The D gene is left open where the match is weak. Some rows mark clone size as missing; the rest say once, few, many or name a class of expanded clone.

abundance: .
v_gene: TRBV12-3/TRBV12-4
j_gene: TRBJ2-3
d_gene: TRBD2
CDR3nt: TGTGCCAGCAGTTTAGCGAGTTGGCGGGAGATAGGTAGCACAGATACGCAGTATTTT
CDR3aa: CASSLASWREIGSTDTQYF

abundance: few
v_gene: TRBV14
j_gene: TRBJ2-5
d_gene: TRBD2
CDR3nt: TGTGCCAGCAGCTTTCGGACTAGCGTAAAAGAGACCCAGTACTTC
CDR3aa: CASSFRTSVKETQYF

abundance: few
v_gene: TRBV5-6
j_gene: TRBJ1-2
d_gene: TRBD1
CDR3nt: TGTGCCAGCAGCCCAGCCTTCGGACAGGGTATTGGTGGCTACACCTTC
CDR3aa: CASSPAFGQGIGGYTF

abundance: few
v_gene: TRBV6-1
j_gene: TRBJ2-7
d_gene: .
CDR3nt: TGTGCCAGCAGAACAGGGTACTCCTACGAGCAGTACTTC
CDR3aa: CASRTGYSYEQYF

abundance: .
v_gene: TRBV4-2
j_gene: TRBJ2-7
d_gene: TRBD1
CDR3nt: TGTGCCAGCAGCCCACGACAGGGGCCATGGCGAGTTTCCTACGAGCAGTACTTC
CDR3aa: CASSPRQGPWRVSYEQYF

abundance: .
v_gene: TRBV11-2
j_gene: TRBJ1-1
d_gene: .
CDR3nt: TGTGCCAGCAGCTTCACAGAGGTTACTGAAGCTTTCTTT
CDR3aa: CASSFTEVTEAFF

abundance: .
v_gene: TRBV28
j_gene: TRBJ2-5
d_gene: .
CDR3nt: TGTGCCAGCAGTCCCCTCCAGGGGAGGGAGACCCAGTACTTC
CDR3aa: CASSPLQGRETQYF

abundance: few
v_gene: TRBV11-2
j_gene: TRBJ1-2
d_gene: .
CDR3nt: TGTGCCAGCAGCTTAGGCCGGGACTATGGCTACACCTTC
CDR3aa: CASSLGRDYGYTF

abundance: many
v_gene: TRBV7-2
j_gene: TRBJ2-3
d_gene: .
CDR3nt: TGTGCCAGCAGCCCACTAGTCTCTACGCAGTATTTT
CDR3aa: CASSPLVSTQYF

abundance: .
v_gene: TRBV5-1
j_gene: TRBJ1-1
d_gene: TRBD1
CDR3nt: TGCGCCAGCAGCGCACGACAGGGGTCGGCTTTCTTT
CDR3aa: CASSARQGSAFF

abundance: .
v_gene: TRBV20-1
j_gene: TRBJ2-3
d_gene: TRBD2
CDR3nt: TGCAGTGCTAGGTACAGCGGGAGGGCCGCGTATTTT
CDR3aa: CSARYSGRAAYF

abundance: few
v_gene: TRBV7-9
j_gene: TRBJ2-7
d_gene: TRBD1
CDR3nt: TGTGCCAGCAGCTTAGGACAGGGGGACTACGAGCAGTACTTC
CDR3aa: CASSLGQGDYEQYF

abundance: .
v_gene: TRBV5-5
j_gene: TRBJ1-2
d_gene: TRBD1
CDR3nt: TGTGCCAGCAGGCGACCGGGACAGGGGTCGGGCTATGGCTACACCTTC
CDR3aa: CASRRPGQGSGYGYTF